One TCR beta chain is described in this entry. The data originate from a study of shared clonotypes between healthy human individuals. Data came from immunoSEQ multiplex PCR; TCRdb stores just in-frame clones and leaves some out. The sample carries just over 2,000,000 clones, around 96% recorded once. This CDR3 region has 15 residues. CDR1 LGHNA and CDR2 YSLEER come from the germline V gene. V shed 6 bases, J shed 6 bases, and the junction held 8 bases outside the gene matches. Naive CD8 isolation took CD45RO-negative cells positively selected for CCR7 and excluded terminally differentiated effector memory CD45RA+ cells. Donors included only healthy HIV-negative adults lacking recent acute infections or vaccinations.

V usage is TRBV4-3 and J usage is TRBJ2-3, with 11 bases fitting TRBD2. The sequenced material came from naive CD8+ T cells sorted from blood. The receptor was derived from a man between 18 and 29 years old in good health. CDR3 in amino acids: CASSVLTSGSDTQYF. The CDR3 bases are TGCGCCAGCAGTGTTCTAACTAGCGGGAGTGATACGCAGTATTTT.